A single sample gave rise to the 17 T cell receptor beta chains below, sequenced in a study of T cell clonality in common variable immunodeficiency. The protocol was immunoSEQ multiplex PCR, while the TCRdb copy is restricted to in-frame clones and leaves out a portion. The specimen gives under 35,000 clones without singletons; the ten biggest hold about 4%. Sample: peripheral blood mononuclear cells. These receptors came from a person between 18 and 70 years old in good health.

This clone was seen at least ten times. The sequenced fragment ends 3 residues before the CDR3 boundary, so the rest is inferred from the germline J gene. V usage is TRBV6-1 and J usage is TRBJ1-2; D call uncertain. CDR1 and CDR2 from the germline V gene are MNHNS and SASEGT. Between the trimmed V and J ends, which lost 3 bases and 6 bases, there was a span of 8 bases. The CDR3 contains 12 residues. The CDR3 here is CASSDGWDGYTF. The DNA read from the CDR3 is TGTGCCAGCAGTGACGGGTGGGATGGC.

This clone was counted many times. With the read ending 3 residues before the CDR3 end, the germline J gene is used to fill in that end. The chain joins TRBV5-1 to TRBJ2-7; 9 bases are a match to TRBD2. The CDR3 has 15 residues. Germline V CDR1 and CDR2: SGHRS, YFSETQ. Germline trimming cut 0 bases from V and 2 bases from J; bases unmatched to any gene: 3. CDR3 protein: CASSLEVAGAYEQYF. The sequenced CDR3 bases are TGCGCCAGCAGCTTGGAAGTAGCGGGAGCCTACGAG.

The sample holds many counts of this clone. Read sequence stops 3 residues before the CDR3 end, and the germline J gene provides the missing end. This chain connects TRBV12-3 or TRBV12-4 to TRBJ2-5; tentatively, D is TRBD1 (6 bases). V lost 5 bases and J 3 bases, leaving 10 bases between the germline ends. The CDR3 totals 13 residues. Here the CDR3 reads CASSLWDKETQYF. The CDR3 bases that were read are TGTGCCAGCAGTCTATGGGACAAAGAGACC.

This clone was seen at least ten times. The CDR3 goes on 3 residues after the read ends, and that part is filled in from the germline J gene. The chain has TRBV10-3 and TRBJ1-1, with TRBD1 as a possible D gene (6 bases). This CDR3 is built from 17 residues. Germline V gene sequence: CDR1 ENHRY, CDR2 SYGVKD. The V gene lost 0 bases and the J gene lost 3 bases, with 17 bases spanning the gap. CDR3 DNA (partial): TGTGCCATCAGTGAGTCACGGGGGGCGCGTGGGGACACTGAA. Its translation is CAISESRGARGDTE. The whole CDR3 protein reads CAISESRGARGDTEAFF.

This clone has ten or more counts. The CDR3 spells CAISEGTGYNSPLHF. The part of the CDR3 DNA that was read is TGTGCCATCAGTGAAGGGACAGGGTATAATTCACCC. The chain has TRBV10-3 and TRBJ1-6; 9 bases map to TRBD1. The read is 3 residues too short to cover the CDR3 end, so that end is filled in from the germline J gene. V was clipped by 3 bases and J by 4 bases; unmatched bases: 1. The CDR3 is 15 residues long. The germline gives CDR1 ENHRY, CDR2 SYGVKD.

This clone showed up just a few times. The read stops 3 residues short of the end of the CDR3; the missing end is completed from the germline J gene. The rearrangement links TRBV7-2 to TRBJ1-2; D gene unclear. Germline CDR1 is SGHTA and CDR2 is FQGNSA. The CDR3 runs to 12 residues. CDR3 DNA, as far as it was read: TGTGCCAGCTCCCTAATGGGCAATGAC. Its translation: CASSLMGND. In full, the CDR3 reads CASSLMGNDYTF.

This clone was recorded a few times. The CDR3 loop is CASSTAGKLAYEQYF. The CDR3 bases that were read are TGTGCCAGCAGCACCGCGGGGAAACTCGCCTACGAG. The V call is TRBV5-4, the J call TRBJ2-7; the D gene is possibly TRBD2 (6 bases). Read sequence stops 3 residues before the CDR3 end, and the germline J gene provides the missing end. CDR1 is SGHNT, CDR2 YYREEE, per germline (reference sequence). The V end lost 4 bases, the J end lost 2 bases, and 16 bases lay between the germline ends. The CDR3 covers 15 residues.

In this sample, this clone turned up many times. The read halts 3 residues ahead of the CDR3 end, with the missing end drawn from the germline J gene. V usage is TRBV5-1 and J usage is TRBJ2-5, with 7 bases lining up with TRBD2. V dropped 0 bases and J dropped 5; count of bases not matched to a gene: 7. CDR1 is SGHRS, CDR2 YFSETQ, per germline. The CDR3 has 15 amino acids. The covered CDR3 bases are TGCGCCAGCAGCTTGGAAGGGACTATAGGGGAGACC. Amino acids: CASSLEGTIGET. The CDR3 as a whole reads CASSLEGTIGETQYF.

This clone was detected many times. The CDR3 here is CASSQGQGRSYEQYF. Incomplete CDR3 DNA: TGTGCCAGCAGCCAGGGACAGGGACGTTCCTACGAG. The J gene is TRBJ2-7, the V gene TRBV7-7, with TRBD1 matching 9 bases. The read is 3 residues too short to cover the CDR3 end, so that end is filled in from the germline J gene. This CDR3 has 15 residues. CDR1 and CDR2 from the germline V gene are SSHAT and FNYEAQ (reference sequence). Unmatched junction bases numbered 6, after V lost 5 bases and J lost 1 base.

On this clone: The read ends 3 residues before the CDR3 terminus; that terminus is restored from the germline J gene. The chain joins TRBV7-8 to TRBJ1-2; perhaps TRBD1 as D (6 bases). CDR1 SGHVS and CDR2 FQNEAQ come from the germline V gene. The CDR3 spans 15 residues. CDR3 protein: CASSFWDNDPSDYTF. CDR3 DNA (partial): TGTGCCAGCAGCTTCTGGGACAATGACCCCTCTGAC.

In regard to this clone: The read stops 3 residues short of the end of the CDR3; the missing end is completed from the germline J gene. The J gene is TRBJ2-1, the V gene TRBV20-1, with TRBD2 matching 11 bases. The length of the CDR3 is 16 residues. Germline trimming cut 6 bases from V and 0 bases from J; bases unmatched to any gene: 7. CDR1 and CDR2 (germline): DFQATT, SNEGSKA (reference sequence). CDR3 bases read: TGCAGTGCAGCCGGGACTAGCGGCAACTCCTACAATGAG. Translating it yields CSAAGTSGNSYNE. The CDR3 reads in full as CSAAGTSGNSYNEQFF.

This clone came up many times. Read sequence stops 3 residues before the CDR3 end, and the germline J gene provides the missing end. V is TRBV12-3 or TRBV12-4 and J is TRBJ2-2; 11 bases map to TRBD2. This CDR3 spans 16 amino acids. J lost 8 bases, V lost 1 base, and 6 bases had no gene match. The CDR3 region is CASSLGVLAGAGELFF. CDR3 DNA, as far as it was read: TGTGCCAGCAGTTTAGGTGTACTAGCGGGAGCAGGGGAG.

This clone was picked up many times. The CDR3 goes on 3 residues after the read ends, and that part is filled in from the germline J gene. The chain recombines TRBV4-2 with TRBJ2-2, with D hard to call. Germline values: CDR1 LGHNA, CDR2 YNFKEQ. CDR3 length: 16 amino acids. CDR3 in amino acids: CASSHNEGATNEKLFF. CDR3 DNA, as far as it was read: TGTGCCAGCAGCCATAACGAAGGAGCAACTAATGAAAAG.

At least ten counts were recorded for this clone. Coverage ceases 3 residues before the CDR3 finishes, and the germline J gene fills in the end. V is TRBV19 and J is TRBJ2-2; 7 positions agree with TRBD2. J lost 7 bases, V lost 7 bases, and 9 bases had no gene match. Germline loops: CDR1 LNHDA, CDR2 SQIVND (reference sequence). The CDR3 sequence is 14 residues long. Incomplete CDR3 DNA: TGTGCCAGTATGACTAGCAGTGCGTACGGGGAG. Amino acid sequence: CASMTSSAYGE. The whole CDR3 protein is CASMTSSAYGELFF.

This clone was recorded many times. Coverage ceases 3 residues before the CDR3 finishes, and the germline J gene fills in the end. The chain combines TRBV2 with TRBJ2-5; 7 positions agree with TRBD2. The V and J ends lost 3 bases and 5 bases, in that order; junction bases with no gene match: 6. This CDR3 contains 14 residues. Germline loops: CDR1 SNHLY, CDR2 FYNNEI. Incomplete CDR3 DNA: TGTGCCAGCAGTGACAGGCGGGAGTGGGAGACC. Translated, it gives CASSDRREWET. The whole CDR3 region reads CASSDRREWETQYF.

This clone was recorded at least ten times. The CDR3 goes on 3 residues after the read ends, and that part is filled in from the germline J gene. The V call is TRBV11-2, the J call TRBJ1-2; tentatively, D is TRBD1 (5 bases). Trimming took off 4 bases at V and 4 bases at J, with 13 bases between the two ends. This CDR3 is 14 amino acids long. Germline lookup yields CDR1 SGHAT and CDR2 FQNNGV. Here the CDR3 reads CASSSGQGRYGYTF. The sequenced CDR3 bases are TGTGCCAGCAGCTCCGGGCAGGGCCGCTATGGC. Using reference TRBV11-2 and TRBJ1-2 for the parts outside the CDR3, the full variable domain is EAGVAQSPRYKIIEKRQSVAFWCNPISGHATLYWYQQILGQGPKLLIQFQNNGVVDDSQLPKDRFSAERLKGVDSTLKIQPAKLEDSAVYLCASSSGQGRYGYTFGSGTRLTVV.

A few counts support this clone. The CDR3 end falls 3 residues outside the read, so it is completed with the germline J gene. This rearrangement joins TRBV6-2 or TRBV6-3 to TRBJ1-2; 7 bases map to TRBD1. The germline V gene has CDR1 MNHEY and CDR2 SVGEGT. CDR3 length: 15 amino acids. CDR3 in amino acids: CASSSPTGIYNDYTF. The CDR3 DNA, read in part, is TGTGCCAGCAGTAGCCCGACAGGGATCTACAATGAC.